The present T cell receptor (beta chain) was sequenced within a study of identical twins' blood T cells. Study-wide points: Twin repertoire similarity may partly reflect shared environment. Shared CDR3 clonotype counts tracked mainly the product of cloneset sizes. Twins shared more top CDR3 clonotypes than unrelated donors did.

TCR cDNA libraries came from RNA via a modified published protocol. TCRdb reprocessed the 5' RACE reads via MiXCR and lists one record per CDR3 protein. The sample lists 350,000 to 450,000 distinct CDR3 sequences; over 25% were seen once. This clonotype was detected many times. Antigen specificity is unknown. Germline lookup yields CDR1 SGHDT and CDR2 YYEEEE. The CDR3 sequence is 12 residues long. The ends were cut back, 0 bases at V and 9 bases at J, with 7 bases in the middle. The chain links TRBV5-6 to TRBJ2-1; D ambiguous. The clonotype originates from a woman aged 18 to 55 in good health. Sequenced sample: PBMCs. The CDR3 region has the DNA TGTGCCAGCAGCTTGGGGGGAACTGAGCAGTTCTTC. Its translation is CASSLGGTEQFF.